The 3 T cell receptor beta chains below all came from one sample that was sequenced in a study of beta chain features in type 1 diabetes. Expressed TCRB transcripts got sequenced, as all isolated RNA was reverse transcribed. TCRdb keeps only in-frame clones here, not all; method: immunoSEQ multiplex PCR. This table holds 300,000 to 350,000 clones, around 8% found once. Material: central memory CD4+ T cells from blood. These receptors all come from a woman younger than 30 in good health.

This clone has a count of ten or more. V gene TRBV18 combines with J gene TRBJ1-1; the D gene is possibly TRBD1 (5 bases). The CDR3 covers 13 residues. Trimming stripped 6 bases from V and 7 bases from J, with 15 bases between. Germline loops: CDR1 KGHSH, CDR2 LQKENI. CDR3 loop: CASSRGAVREAFF. CDR3 sequence (DNA): TGTGCCAGCTCCCGAGGGGCGGTACGTGAAGCTTTCTTT.

This clone was counted ten times or more. This chain connects TRBV14 to TRBJ2-5, with D perhaps TRBD2 (6 bases). Deletions cut 3 bases from V and 6 bases from J, with 14 bases between. Germline CDR1 is SGHDN and CDR2 is FVKESK. This CDR3 is built from 14 residues. Written as DNA, the CDR3 is TGTGCCAGCAGCCAGGGTTCGGGGGTTCAGACCCAGTACTTC. Its protein product is CASSQGSGVQTQYF.

CDR3 amino acids: CASSQDERGISYEQYF. CDR3 bases: TGTGCCAGCAGCCAAGACGAGCGGGGGATCTCCTACGAGCAGTACTTC. The V gene is TRBV4-2, the J gene TRBJ2-7; 8 bases are shared with TRBD2. The V gene end was trimmed by 0 bases and the J gene end by 0 bases; junction bases not matched to a gene: 4. CDR1 LGHNA and CDR2 YNFKEQ come from the germline V gene. The CDR3 is made up of 16 amino acids.